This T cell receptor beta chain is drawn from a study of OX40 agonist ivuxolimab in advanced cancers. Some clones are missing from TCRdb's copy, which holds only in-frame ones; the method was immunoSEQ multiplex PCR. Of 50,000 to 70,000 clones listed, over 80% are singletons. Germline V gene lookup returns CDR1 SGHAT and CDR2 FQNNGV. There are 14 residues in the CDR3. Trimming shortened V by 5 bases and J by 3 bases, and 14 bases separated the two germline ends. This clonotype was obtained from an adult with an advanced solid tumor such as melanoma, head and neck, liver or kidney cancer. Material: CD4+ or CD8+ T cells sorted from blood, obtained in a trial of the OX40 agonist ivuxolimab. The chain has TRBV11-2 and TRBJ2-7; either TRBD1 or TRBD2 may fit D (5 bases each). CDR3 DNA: TGTGCCAGCAGCACCGGGACGGGCGGCTACGAGCAGTACTTC. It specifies CASSTGTGGYEQYF.